Sequencing of this TCR beta chain was carried out in a study of identical twins. Germline CDR1 SGHRS, CDR2 YFSETQ. V shed 0 bases and J shed 7 bases, with 16 bases lying between them. This CDR3 is built from 15 residues. MiXCR, applied by TCRdb to the 5' RACE reads, yields one record per CDR3 protein. There are hundreds of thousands of distinct CDR3 sequences in the sample; roughly a quarter occur only once, and about 2.7% lies in the top ten. These data are also associated with another study on T cells expressing NK-cell markers. In that study: These clonotypes also led the CD3+CD56-NKG2C+ fraction in a handful of donors. Questions lingered over whether expanded NKG2C+ T cell clones were HCMV-specific.

Sequencing input: CD4+ T cells sorted from blood. V usage is TRBV5-1 and J usage is TRBJ1-2, with D possibly TRBD1 on 6 matching bases. This clonotype was obtained from a woman aged 18 to 35 in good health. DNA for the CDR3: TGCGCCAGCAGCTTGGCCTGGACAGTCGTAAGTGGCTACACCTTC. Its translation is CASSLAWTVVSGYTF.